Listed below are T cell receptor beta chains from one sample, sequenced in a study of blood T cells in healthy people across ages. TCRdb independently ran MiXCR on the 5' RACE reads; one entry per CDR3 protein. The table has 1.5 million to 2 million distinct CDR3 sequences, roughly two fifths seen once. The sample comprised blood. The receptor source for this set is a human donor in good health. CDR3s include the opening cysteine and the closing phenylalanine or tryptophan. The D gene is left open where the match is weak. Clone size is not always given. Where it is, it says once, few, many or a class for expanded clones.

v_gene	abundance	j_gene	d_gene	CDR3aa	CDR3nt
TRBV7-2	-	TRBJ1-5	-	CASSLNPGVRQPQHF	TGTGCCAGCAGCTTAAATCCGGGGGTACGTCAGCCCCAGCATTTT
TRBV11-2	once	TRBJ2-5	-	CASSGGTLGEQYF	TGTGCCAGCAGCGGAGGGACATTGGGGGAGCAGTACTTC
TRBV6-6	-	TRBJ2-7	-	CASSYGRHGSPYEQYF	TGTGCCAGCAGTTACGGACGACATGGTTCCCCGTACGAGCAGTACTTC
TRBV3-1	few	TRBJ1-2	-	CASSQGGQSYGYTF	TGTGCCAGCAGCCAAGGAGGGCAGAGCTATGGCTACACCTTC
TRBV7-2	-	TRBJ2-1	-	CASSLEPHNEQFF	TGTGCCAGCAGCTTAGAGCCCCACAATGAGCAGTTCTTC
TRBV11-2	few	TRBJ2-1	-	CASSSTQSSNEQFF	TGTGCCAGCAGCTCTACTCAATCTAGCAATGAGCAGTTCTTC
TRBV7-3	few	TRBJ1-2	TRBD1	CASSSEQAGGNGYTF	TGTGCCAGCAGCTCCGAACAGGCAGGGGGTAATGGCTACACCTTC
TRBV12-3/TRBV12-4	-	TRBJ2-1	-	CASSFLNYEQFF	TGTGCCAGCAGTTTTCTTAACTATGAGCAGTTCTTC
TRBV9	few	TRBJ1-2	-	CASKSDIVGYTF	TGTGCCAGCAAATCGGATATTGTTGGCTACACCTTC
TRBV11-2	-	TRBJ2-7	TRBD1	CASSRQGWDEQYF	TGTGCCAGCAGCCGACAGGGTTGGGACGAGCAGTACTTC
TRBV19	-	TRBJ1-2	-	CASSILTGTSNYGYTF	TGTGCCAGTAGTATCTTAACAGGGACTTCTAACTATGGCTACACCTTC
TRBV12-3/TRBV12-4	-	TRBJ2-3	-	CASSLGSFTDTEYF	TGTGCCAGCAGTTTAGGTTCATTCACAGATACGGAGTATTTT
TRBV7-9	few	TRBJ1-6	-	CASSGVPRSSPLHF	TGTGCCAGCAGCGGAGTTCCAAGATCCTCACCCCTCCACTTT
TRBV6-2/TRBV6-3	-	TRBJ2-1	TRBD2	CASSQNLAGGSSSYNEQFF	TGTGCCAGCAGTCAGAATCTAGCGGGGGGCTCCAGCTCCTACAATGAGCAGTTCTTC
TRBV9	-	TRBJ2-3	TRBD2	CASSDESSGRTDTQYF	TGTGCCAGCAGCGATGAATCTAGCGGACGCACAGATACGCAGTATTTT
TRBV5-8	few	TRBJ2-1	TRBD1	CASSHDRDGYEQFF	TGTGCCAGCAGCCACGACAGGGATGGTTATGAGCAGTTCTTC
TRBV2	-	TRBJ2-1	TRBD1	CASSFDRGGDEQFF	TGTGCCAGCAGTTTCGACAGGGGCGGGGATGAGCAGTTCTTC
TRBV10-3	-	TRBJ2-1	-	CAISEVISYNEQFF	TGTGCCATCAGTGAGGTCATCTCCTACAATGAGCAGTTCTTC
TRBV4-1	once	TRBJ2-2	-	CASSLPTPGLWNTGELFF	TGCGCCAGCAGCCTCCCGACTCCGGGACTGTGGAACACCGGGGAGCTGTTTTTT
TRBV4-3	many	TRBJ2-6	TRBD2	CASSQDLVREGEANVLTF	TGCGCCAGCAGCCAAGATCTAGTACGGGAGGGTGAGGCCAACGTCCTGACTTTC
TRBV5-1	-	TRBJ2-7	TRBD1	CASSAGQGFEQYF	TGCGCCAGCAGCGCGGGACAGGGCTTCGAGCAGTACTTC
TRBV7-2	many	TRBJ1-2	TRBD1	CASTPGTGDGYTF	TGTGCCAGCACCCCCGGGACAGGGGATGGCTACACCTTC
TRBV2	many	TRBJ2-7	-	CASSGDRGNSYEQYF	TGTGCCAGCAGTGGAGATAGGGGAAACTCCTACGAGCAGTACTTC
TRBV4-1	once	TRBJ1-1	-	CASSPSTGKLEAFF	TGCGCCAGCAGCCCCTCGACAGGAAAACTTGAAGCTTTCTTT